This is a list of T cell receptor beta chains from one sample in a study of neoadjuvant anti-PD-1 for oral cavity cancer. TCRdb's table, derived via immunoSEQ multiplex PCR, lists solely in-frame clones and lacks some. The table has 17,000 or so clones, about 68% seen once. Material: PBMCs, obtained before nivolumab (anti-PD-1) treatment. These receptors were obtained from a person aged 35-79 years with oral cavity squamous cell carcinoma. Both conserved end residues are trimmed from each CDR3. Each record gives: V gene, CDR3 length, J gene, CDR3 protein.

TRBV9	13	TRBJ1-4	ASSVAGGFNEKLF
TRBV6-5	13	TRBJ1-2	ASSPSGGEDYGYT
TRBV29-1	13	TRBJ1-2	SGLRTGVGADGYT
TRBV5-1	11	TRBJ1-2	ASSLDITRGYT
TRBV7-8	10	TRBJ2-7	ASSLTLGEQY
TRBV30	12	TRBJ1-5	AWSGQGNNQPQH
TRBV6-6	14	TRBJ1-2	ASSRGPGQGGDGYT
TRBV28	15	TRBJ2-1	ASSSSRDRDHMDEQF
TRBV5-1	14	TRBJ2-3	ASRGGGAEGTDTQY
TRBV7-9	13	TRBJ1-4	ASSAGGLSNEKLF
TRBV6-1	14	TRBJ2-2	ASSEEAGRNTGELF
TRBV28	10	TRBJ1-2	ASIGPYYGYT
TRBV6-5	12	TRBJ2-1	ASSYLREGPWRF
TRBV30	14	TRBJ2-6	AWKNRLSSGANVLT
TRBV27	14	TRBJ2-2	ASSIGAGGSTGELF
TRBV29-1	12	TRBJ2-1	SATRDHRYNEQF
TRBV6-6	9	TRBJ2-1	ASSSSRYRF
TRBV30	9	TRBJ2-1	AWGQSNEQF